This T cell receptor beta chain was found in a study of T cells in localized non-small cell lung cancer. Study-wide points: The highest T cell clonality was in uninvolved adjacent lung, above tumor. Greater T cell density in blood accompanied longer overall survival. Analysis by sequencing included only one tumor region, so heterogeneity remains possible. There were a median roughly 61 of the top 100 tumor clones appearing in adjacent lung.

In its sample, this clone ranks as large. As yet, its antigen is unknown. This CDR3 comprises 16 residues. Trimming took 1 base from V and 4 from J; bases not matched to a gene: 7. Germline V gene sequence: CDR1 LNHNV, CDR2 YYDKDF (reference sequence). Method: immunoSEQ multiplex PCR; TCRdb's copy keeps in-frame clones and lacks some. This sample yields approximately 1,200 clones, of which around a quarter are seen a single time; about 15% belongs to the top ten. The input for sequencing was normal lung tissue next to the tumor, taken before any cancer treatment. The V call is TRBV15, the J call TRBJ1-2; 9 bases fit TRBD1. The source is a woman aged 40-69 years with stage I squamous cell lung carcinoma. In DNA form, the CDR3 reads TGTGCCACCAGCAGAGGAGGGACAGGGCAGAGCTATGGCTACACCTTC. Translation gives CATSRGGTGQSYGYTF.